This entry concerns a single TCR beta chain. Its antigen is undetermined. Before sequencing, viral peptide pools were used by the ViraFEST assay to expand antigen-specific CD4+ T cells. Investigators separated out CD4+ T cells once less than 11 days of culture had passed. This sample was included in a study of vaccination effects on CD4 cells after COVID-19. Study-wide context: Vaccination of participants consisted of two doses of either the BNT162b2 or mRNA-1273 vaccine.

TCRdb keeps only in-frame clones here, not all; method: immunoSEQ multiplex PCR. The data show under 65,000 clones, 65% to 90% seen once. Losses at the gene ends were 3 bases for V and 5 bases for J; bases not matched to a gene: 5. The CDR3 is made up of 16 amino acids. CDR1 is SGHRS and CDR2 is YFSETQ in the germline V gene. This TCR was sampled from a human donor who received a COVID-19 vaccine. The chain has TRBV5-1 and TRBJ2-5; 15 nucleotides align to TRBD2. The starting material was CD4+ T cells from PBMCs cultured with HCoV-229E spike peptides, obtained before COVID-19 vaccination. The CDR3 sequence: CASSWTSGGAGETQYF. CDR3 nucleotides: TGCGCCAGCAGCTGGACTAGCGGGGGGGCTGGGGAGACCCAGTACTTC.